This TCR beta chain is from a study of blood T cells in healthy people across ages (dated by TCRdb to about 2015). For the study in its entirety: In model experiments, roughly one uniquely barcoded TCR beta cDNA molecule per two T cells was captured by template switching. The study measured age-related changes in TCR beta repertoire diversity using deep sequencing normalized with unique cDNA molecular identifiers. Four age groups were formed from the donors: young (average approximately 15 years), middle-aged (approximately 41), aged (roughly 58) and long-lived (approximately 80). To avoid experimental bias, donors of different ages were spread randomly across the sequencing lanes. Two additional independent replicas of 1 million unique cDNA reads from the same blood draw were analyzed for two donors (one aged 18 to 29 and one aged 80 or older).

The library was generated by 5' RACE. TCRdb lists the instrument as Illumina HiSeq 2500. A second 7 to 11 cycle PCR used a sample-barcoded 5' primer and a J-beta primer mix. A template-switch 5' adaptor carrying 12 random nucleotides introduced a unique molecular identifier onto each TCR beta cDNA molecule. Each sample yielded at least 3 million CDR3-containing paired-end reads. The Mint cDNA synthesis kit, primed by a TRBC-specific oligonucleotide, was used to synthesize first-strand cDNA from all RNA. After uracil-DNA glycosylase treatment, a first 18-cycle PCR used universal primers M1SS and BC2_uni_R on all cDNA. Processing in the source paper ran as follows. Each sample was normalized by randomly selecting 1 million high-quality reads, each carrying a distinct molecular identifier. Reads sharing molecular identifiers were discarded rather than binned into consensus sequences. MiTCR, with a Q25 quality threshold and the strictest error-elimination algorithm, was used for CDR3 identification, clonotype clustering and error correction. Lower-bound total TCR beta diversity was estimated with a nonparametric unseen species model using Euler transformation. TCRdb passed the public sequencing reads through fastp at Q25 and MiXCR, retaining productive beta sequences. Every distinct CDR3 protein forms one entry, paired with its most common genes and DNA. TCRdb's processing, not the study's, gives the V and J calls here. For this sample the table gives about 720,000 distinct CDR3 sequences, of which about a fifth were detected only once. Roughly a fifth of the sample lies in the top ten.

The study at large found these results: Estimates of total diversity based on one million sequenced T cells were considered lower bounds and underestimates. A strong correlation was found between observed TCR beta diversity and the percentage of naive T cells measured by flow cytometry. The CMV infection status of donors was not known, potentially confounding age-related changes in expanded clonotypes. Compared with the aged group, the long-lived group had more naive CD4+ T cells, fewer expanded clones and increased TCR diversity, suggesting age selection. Observed TCR beta diversity per million T cells fell roughly linearly with age, and a significant reduction was already apparent by age around 39. Bulk unsorted PBMC profiling prevented conclusive comparison of naive and antigen-experienced compartments.

The germline ends are 4 bases apart after V is trimmed by 2 bases and J by 8 bases. Counted from cysteine to phenylalanine, this CDR3 has 11 amino acids. Kept here is only the CDR3 DNA, which spans 33 bases and is read in frame from base 1. Reading the germline V gene gives CDR1 MNHNS and CDR2 SASEGT. Donors were a few dozen systemically healthy Caucasian individuals from Russia aged roughly 6 to 100 years. Roughly 10 milliliters of peripheral blood were collected from each donor into EDTA-treated Vacutainer tubes. PBMCs were isolated by Ficoll-Paque density-gradient centrifugation, with at least 6.5 million obtained per sample. Trizol reagent was used to extract total RNA from the PBMCs, yielding at least 5.5 micrograms per sample. Naive CD45RAhigh/CD27high T cell percentages were measured by flow cytometry on a PBMC aliquot from every donor. As for this clonotype: The antigen this receptor binds is unknown. Within one base of it there is no much larger clone, and no base qualities were kept.

In this chain, TRBV6-1 is recombined with TRBJ2-4, with the D gene not clear enough to name. This TCR was sampled from a man between 65 and 80 years old in good health. Source material: blood. The bases are TGTGCCAGCAGTGAACTAGACATTCAGTACTTC. Translated, it gives CASSELDIQYF.